Listed here are 23 T cell receptor beta chains from one sample, sequenced in a study of CD8 T cells in ankylosing spondylitis. General study findings and limits: A TCR beta motif of several highly homologous variants seemed to mark ankylosing spondylitis blood.

The antigens of these receptors remain unknown. TCRdb analysed the 5' RACE reads with MiXCR anew, one entry per CDR3 protein. This sample carries fewer than 650,000 distinct CDR3 sequences, roughly an eighth of them seen once, and the ten largest clones take 6.5% to 7%. Sequencing used blood, either unsorted or a sorted T cell fraction (not recorded which). These receptors came from a male donor with ankylosing spondylitis.

Only a few counts were recorded for this clonotype. The chain joins TRBV6-1 to TRBJ1-5; 7 bases match TRBD1. The germline V gene encodes CDR1 MNHNS and CDR2 SASEGT. V was pared by 2 bases and J by 6 bases, with 4 bases of the junction left unmatched. The CDR3 sequence is 14 residues long. The CDR3 DNA reads as TGTGCCAGCAGTGAATTGAGGGGGCGTCAGCCCCAGCATTTT. Its translation is CASSELRGRQPQHF.

This clonotype was observed many times. V usage is TRBV12-3 or TRBV12-4 and J usage is TRBJ1-2; D is unresolved. The CDR3 runs to 13 residues. V shed 5 bases and J shed 8 bases, with 15 bases lying between them. The CDR3 sequence: CASSRSGLGGYTF. DNA of the CDR3: TGTGCCAGCAGTCGGTCGGGATTGGGGGGCTACACCTTC.

V is TRBV5-1 and J is TRBJ2-5; 8 nucleotides line up with TRBD1. The V gene's germline CDR1 is SGHRS and CDR2 YFSETQ. J gave up 2 bases and V 5 bases, and 11 bases lay outside the gene matches. The CDR3 has 16 amino acids. The CDR3 bases are TGCGCCAGCAGTCGACTTCAGGGGGCGCAACAAGAGACCCAGTACTTC. Protein product: CASSRLQGAQQETQYF.

Many counts were recorded for this clonotype. J is TRBJ2-2 and V is TRBV20-1, with TRBD1 as a possible D gene (5 bases). The germline V gene encodes CDR1 DFQATT and CDR2 SNEGSKA (reference sequence). CDR3 length: 14 amino acids. Trimming took 6 bases from V and 3 from J, leaving 14 bases between them. The CDR3 DNA reads TGCAGTGCCCCTAGGGGCTGGGACACCGGGGAGCTGTTTTTT. This codes for CSAPRGWDTGELFF.

This clonotype has ten or more counts. The J gene is TRBJ1-6, the V gene TRBV11-2; a weak D match, TRBD1 (5 bases). Germline CDR1 SGHAT, CDR2 FQNNGV. The CDR3 runs 15 residues. Trimming stripped 2 bases from V and 10 bases from J, with 15 bases between. The CDR3 loop reads CASSLSGQGISPLHF. For the CDR3, the DNA is TGTGCCAGCAGCTTATCGGGCCAGGGAATATCACCCCTCCACTTT.

This chain links TRBV5-1 with TRBJ1-2; maybe TRBD1 (5 bases). CDR1 and CDR2 (germline): SGHRS, YFSETQ. CDR3 length equals 12 residues. V was clipped by 4 bases and J by 4 bases, with 8 bases between them. This CDR3 is CASSTDTYGYTF. The CDR3 region has the DNA TGCGCCAGCAGCACGGACACCTATGGCTACACCTTC.

The chain employs TRBV4-1 and TRBJ2-7; TRBD2 matches at 10 bases. The germline V gene encodes CDR1 MGHRA and CDR2 YSYEKL. This CDR3 has 16 amino acids. V lost 1 base, J lost 2 bases, and 5 bases stayed unmatched. The CDR3: CASSQGWTSGTYEQYF. CDR3 nucleotides: TGCGCCAGCAGCCAAGGATGGACTAGCGGTACCTACGAGCAGTACTTC.

This clonotype has only a few counts. J is TRBJ1-1 and V is TRBV3-1; D ambiguous. The CDR3 has 12 amino acids. In germline, CDR1 is LGHDT, CDR2 YNNKEL (reference sequence). V was trimmed by 1 base and J by 11 bases, leaving 11 bases between them. In DNA, the CDR3 is TGTGCCAGCAGCCAAGGGGATGGAGGTGCTTTCTTT. Its translation is CASSQGDGGAFF.

This sequence joins TRBV7-2 and TRBJ1-1; D is perhaps TRBD1 (6 bases). V lost 6 bases and J lost 5, with 13 bases in between. The CDR3 covers 13 residues. Germline V CDR1 and CDR2: SGHTA, FQGNSA. CDR3 bases: TGTGCCAGCAGACCCACAGGGCGGACTGAAGCTTTCTTT. As protein: CASRPTGRTEAFF.

This clonotype was seen a handful of times. The genes are TRBV20-1 and TRBJ1-2, with TRBD1 matching 7 bases. This CDR3 has 19 residues. J gave up 5 bases and V 3 bases, and 24 bases lay outside the gene matches. CDR1 is DFQATT, CDR2 SNEGSKA, per germline (reference sequence). CDR3: CSASAPHVTGQRVGYGYTF. As DNA, the CDR3 is TGCAGTGCTAGTGCCCCGCATGTGACAGGGCAAAGGGTTGGGTATGGCTACACCTTC.

The V gene is TRBV19, the J gene TRBJ2-1; the D call may be TRBD1 or TRBD2 (5 bases each). The CDR3 runs to 15 residues. Germline CDR1 and CDR2: LNHDA and SQIVND (reference sequence). V was clipped by 4 bases and J by 2 bases, with 12 bases between them. CDR3 nucleotides: TGTGCCAGTAGTACACAGGAGGTGGCCTACAATGAGCAGTTCTTC. Its translation: CASSTQEVAYNEQFF.

CDR3 DNA sequence: TGTGCCAGCAGTTCGACAGGGGCTGACGAGCAGTACGTC. The encoded protein is CASSSTGADEQYV. The chain recombines TRBV28 with TRBJ2-7, with 8 bases fitting TRBD1. V shed 4 bases and J 5 bases; nucleotides not matched to a gene: 4. Germline lookup yields CDR1 MDHEN and CDR2 SYDVKM. The CDR3 totals 13 residues.

This clonotype was counted many times. The V gene is TRBV29-1, the J gene TRBJ2-2; no reliable D call. The germline gives CDR1 SQVTM, CDR2 ANQGSEA. The CDR3 contains 14 residues. Trimming stripped 4 bases from V and 0 bases from J, with 9 bases between. The DNA for the CDR3 is TGCAGCGTTGTTGGCCAATCGAACACCGGGGAGCTGTTTTTT. Amino acid sequence: CSVVGQSNTGELFF.

The chain carries TRBV12-5 and TRBJ2-5; a weak D match, TRBD1 (5 bases). Germline V lookup: CDR1 LGHNT, CDR2 FRNRAP. This CDR3 is 17 amino acids long. V was cut by 0 bases and J by 5 bases, with 19 bases left in between. CDR3 region: CASGLVLDNPKGETQYF. The CDR3 DNA is TGTGCTAGTGGTTTGGTTTTGGACAACCCGAAAGGGGAGACCCAGTACTTC.

This clonotype was seen only a few times. This chain joins TRBV7-7 and TRBJ2-7; 9 bases map to TRBD2. With 3 bases clipped from V and 1 base from J, the junction kept 10 bases outside the gene matches. The CDR3 totals 17 residues. CDR1 is SSHAT and CDR2 is FNYEAQ in the germline V gene (reference sequence). The CDR3, as DNA: TGTGCCAGCAGCTTGGGCCCCCCTCTAGCGGGATCCTACGAGCAGTACTTC. It translates to CASSLGPPLAGSYEQYF.

This sequence joins TRBV11-2 and TRBJ2-1; 10 bases align to TRBD1. CDR1 is SGHAT and CDR2 is FQNNGV in the germline V gene. The CDR3 loop spans 16 amino acids. Germline trimming cut 5 bases from V and 1 base from J; bases unmatched to any gene: 5. The CDR3 is CASSPWTGGSYNEQFF. Here the CDR3 DNA reads TGTGCCAGCAGCCCGTGGACAGGGGGTTCCTACAATGAGCAGTTCTTC.

This clonotype came up a few times. V gene TRBV6-5 combines with J gene TRBJ2-7; D perhaps matches TRBD1 (8 bases). Germline CDR1 MNHEY, CDR2 SVGAGI. Trimming took off 2 bases at V and 7 bases at J, with 15 bases between the two ends. CDR3 size: 14 residues. The CDR3 DNA sequence: TGTGCCAGCAGTTACGGGGAACAGGGGGGGGAGCAGTACTTC. Its translation: CASSYGEQGGEQYF.

V gene TRBV21-1 combines with J gene TRBJ1-5; the DNA was not compared with TRBD1, the D call given in the table. TRBV21-1 is classified as a pseudogene. This CDR3 comprises 14 residues. CDR3 in amino acids: CASSSNTGYQPQHF. The CDR3, as DNA: TGTGCCAGCAGCTCTAACACAGGGTATCAGCCCCAGCATTTT.

The rearrangement uses TRBV12-3 or TRBV12-4 and TRBJ2-7; weak D call: TRBD2 (6 bases). The length of the CDR3 is 14 residues. With 3 bases removed from V and 4 bases from J, the gap between germline ends came to 13 bases. The CDR3 is CASSFRREWYEQYF. Written as DNA, the CDR3 is TGTGCCAGCAGTTTTAGGAGGGAGTGGTACGAGCAGTACTTC.

The genes are TRBV24-1 and TRBJ1-1; the match to TRBD1 covers 8 bases. Per the germline V gene, CDR1 is KGHDR and CDR2 is SFDVKD. The CDR3 totals 14 residues. Losses at the gene ends were 9 bases for V and 1 base for J; bases not matched to a gene: 6. CDR3 DNA sequence: TGTGCCACCGCGGCAGGGGGCTCGAACACTGAAGCTTTCTTT. This translates into CATAAGGSNTEAFF.

This chain joins TRBV20-1 and TRBJ2-5; tentatively, D is TRBD1 or TRBD2 (5 bases each). Trimming pared 3 bases from V and 9 bases from J, leaving 14 bases between. Germline V lookup: CDR1 DFQATT, CDR2 SNEGSKA (reference sequence). CDR3 length: 12 amino acids. The CDR3 sequence is CSASELRGAQYF. CDR3 in DNA: TGCAGTGCTAGCGAATTGAGAGGGGCCCAGTACTTC.

V and J are TRBV20-1 and TRBJ1-1, with unresolved D. The CDR3 consists of 12 residues. CDR1 and CDR2 (germline): DFQATT, SNEGSKA (reference sequence). The ends were cut back, 6 bases at V and 1 base at J, with 9 bases in the middle. The CDR3 is CSAKRQNTEAFF. The CDR3 DNA is TGCAGTGCCAAGAGGCAGAACACTGAAGCTTTCTTT.

There are a few counts of this clonotype. The chain couples TRBV12-3 or TRBV12-4 to TRBJ2-7; the match to TRBD1 covers 7 bases. The CDR3 is 13 residues long. Trimming at V came to 4 bases and at J to 2 bases, leaving 2 bases not matched to a gene. CDR3 loop: CASSYQGAYEQYV. CDR3 DNA sequence: TGTGCCAGCAGTTACCAGGGGGCCTACGAGCAGTACGTC.